These T cell receptor beta chains were read from a single sample in a study of relationships among human T cell subsets. TCRdb re-analysed the multiplex PCR reads in MiXCR, keeping a single row per CDR3 protein. The sample has thousands of distinct CDR3 sequences, roughly 54% seen once. The sequencing input was memory T cells sorted from blood. The receptors shown here come from a man in his forties in good health. Each CDR3 is given with its conserved first and last residue. D genes are given only for firm matches. Part of the rows lack a size; the others show once, few, many or a class for expanded clones.

clone_size	v_call	j_call	d_call	cdr3_aa	cdr3_nt
.	TRBV29-1	TRBJ1-1	.	CSVASGEAFF	TGCAGCGTCGCCTCGGGAGAAGCTTTCTTT
.	TRBV14	TRBJ2-1	.	CASSQIDRPFSYNEQFF	TGTGCCAGCAGCCAGATTGACAGGCCCTTCTCCTACAATGAGCAGTTCTTC
.	TRBV10-3	TRBJ1-5	.	CAISESQGANQPQHF	TGTGCCATCAGTGAGTCACAAGGAGCCAATCAGCCCCAGCATTTT
.	TRBV28	TRBJ2-7	TRBD2	CASSLPSGVEQYF	TGTGCCAGCAGTTTGCCTAGCGGGGTTGAGCAGTACTTC
.	TRBV20-1	TRBJ2-1	.	CSARGTIDVEQFF	TGCAGTGCTAGAGGGACGATAGATGTTGAGCAGTTCTTC
.	TRBV2	TRBJ2-3	TRBD1	CASSVQGQGTDTQYF	TGTGCCAGCAGTGTCCAGGGACAGGGGACAGATACGCAGTATTTT
.	TRBV7-8	TRBJ2-3	.	CASSLNTFTDTQYF	TGTGCCAGCAGCTTAAATACCTTCACAGATACGCAGTATTTT
few	TRBV20-1	TRBJ2-1	.	CSAGGMRSNEQFF	TGCAGTGCTGGCGGGATGAGGTCCAATGAGCAGTTCTTC
.	TRBV7-3	TRBJ2-2	TRBD1	CASSPDRDGGELFF	TGTGCCAGCAGCCCCGACAGGGATGGCGGGGAGCTGTTTTTT
.	TRBV28	TRBJ2-7	TRBD2	CASSFSLSSRGWGKEQYF	TGTGCCAGCAGTTTCTCCCTCAGTTCGCGGGGGTGGGGGAAGGAGCAGTACTTC
once	TRBV20-1	TRBJ2-1	.	CSAREGGGTYNEQFF	TGCAGTGCTAGAGAAGGGGGCGGGACGTACAATGAGCAGTTCTTC
.	TRBV12-3/TRBV12-4	TRBJ2-3	.	CASRKQVGTDTQYF	TGTGCCAGCAGAAAACAGGTGGGCACAGATACGCAGTATTTT
.	TRBV7-9	TRBJ2-1	.	CASSAGGASLSAYEQFF	TGTGCCAGCAGCGCAGGAGGGGCCTCTTTAAGTGCCTATGAGCAGTTCTTC
few	TRBV29-1	TRBJ2-1	TRBD2	CSASSGTSNNEQFF	TGCAGCGCTTCGTCCGGGACTAGTAACAATGAGCAGTTCTTC
.	TRBV4-1	TRBJ1-5	TRBD1	CASSQTGADSNQPQHF	TGCGCCAGCAGCCAGACAGGGGCGGATAGCAATCAGCCCCAGCATTTT
few	TRBV4-1	TRBJ1-5	.	CASSQEGKGANQPQHF	TGCGCCAGCAGCCAAGAGGGGAAAGGGGCCAATCAGCCCCAGCATTTT
.	TRBV6-1	TRBJ1-2	.	CASGVAQNYGYTF	TGTGCCTCCGGGGTGGCCCAAAACTATGGCTACACCTTC
.	TRBV27	TRBJ1-2	TRBD1	CASSRTGDGYTF	TGTGCCAGCAGTAGGACAGGGGATGGCTACACCTTC
.	TRBV5-1	TRBJ2-7	.	CASSGGDITYEQCF	TGCGCCAGCAGCGGGGGGGACATAACCTACGAGCAGTGCTTC
.	TRBV4-1	TRBJ2-5	.	CASSQQGYQETQYF	TGCGCCAGCAGCCAGCAGGGGTACCAAGAGACCCAGTACTTC
.	TRBV7-6	TRBJ1-6	.	CASSLEWDSPLHF	TGTGCCAGCAGCTTAGAATGGGATTCACCCCTCCACTTT
.	TRBV11-1	TRBJ2-7	.	CASSPTDGGTYEQYF	TGTGCCAGCAGCCCTACCGACGGAGGGACCTACGAGCAGTACTTC
few	TRBV6-5	TRBJ2-3	.	CASSYSFQADTQYF	TGTGCCAGCAGTTACTCGTTTCAGGCGGATACGCAGTATTTT
.	TRBV5-1	TRBJ2-5	.	CASSLEGGGGGETQYF	TGCGCCAGCAGCTTGGAAGGGGGTGGCGGCGGAGAGACCCAGTACTTC
.	TRBV5-4	TRBJ2-1	.	CASSGPGTSTSSEQFF	TGCGCCAGCAGTGGGCCCGGTACCTCCACCTCATCGGAGCAGTTCTTC
few	TRBV28	TRBJ2-6	.	CASSLQETANVLTF	TGTGCCAGCAGTTTACAGGAGACGGCCAACGTCCTGACTTTC
few	TRBV7-9	TRBJ2-5	.	CASSLGGSRETQYF	TGTGCCAGCAGCTTAGGAGGCAGTCGAGAGACCCAGTACTTC
.	TRBV12-3/TRBV12-4	TRBJ2-3	.	CASRQGGVDTQYF	TGTGCCAGCAGACAGGGGGGGGTGGATACGCAGTATTTT
.	TRBV30	TRBJ2-3	.	CAWSVPWTKTGHTQYF	TGTGCCTGGAGTGTTCCCTGGACCAAGACAGGCCATACGCAGTATTTT
.	TRBV5-5	TRBJ1-1	.	CASTAGARNTEAFF	TGTGCCAGCACCGCCGGGGCGAGGAACACTGAAGCTTTCTTT
.	TRBV28	TRBJ2-3	TRBD2	CASSPTLRLAGITDTQYF	TGTGCCAGCAGTCCTACCCTTCGCCTAGCGGGGATCACAGATACGCAGTATTTT
.	TRBV11-3	TRBJ2-1	.	CASSLSPSSYNEQFF	TGTGCCAGCAGCTTATCCCCCAGCTCCTACAATGAGCAGTTCTTC
once	TRBV6-4	TRBJ2-1	.	CASSAGLHNEQSF	TGTGCCAGCAGTGCAGGGTTGCACAATGAGCAGTCCTTC
.	TRBV11-3	TRBJ2-1	TRBD1	CASSLTGGFNEQFF	TGTGCCAGCAGCTTAACAGGGGGGTTCAATGAGCAGTTCTTC
.	TRBV10-3	TRBJ2-4	.	CAISESRTNENIQYF	TGTGCCATCAGTGAGTCTCGGACTAACGAAAACATTCAGTACTTC
once	TRBV6-5	TRBJ1-5	.	CASSYSNSNQPQHF	TGTGCCAGCAGTTACTCGAATAGCAATCAGCCCCAGCATTTT
.	TRBV10-3	TRBJ2-1	TRBD1	CAISEDRGVISEQFF	TGTGCCATCAGTGAGGACAGGGGGGTTATCAGTGAGCAGTTCTTC
few	TRBV28	TRBJ1-5	TRBD1	CARLTWDRGSNQPQHF	TGTGCCAGATTAACTTGGGACAGAGGGAGCAATCAGCCCCAGCATTTT
.	TRBV2	TRBJ2-1	TRBD2	CASSIPFGGRKRDEQFF	TGTGCCAGCAGTATCCCCTTCGGCGGGAGGAAGAGAGATGAGCAGTTCTTC
.	TRBV20-1	TRBJ2-1	TRBD2	CSARARTSKNHNEQFF	TGCAGTGCTAGGGCCAGGACTAGCAAAAACCACAATGAGCAGTTCTTC
few	TRBV20-1	TRBJ2-1	.	CSARGRGEQFF	TGCAGTGCTAGAGGGAGAGGTGAGCAGTTCTTC
.	TRBV20-1	TRBJ2-2	.	CSASSNTGELFF	TGCAGTGCTAGTTCAAACACCGGGGAGCTGTTTTTT
.	TRBV27	TRBJ1-5	.	CASSPRIGDQPQHF	TGTGCCAGCAGTCCCCGAATTGGGGATCAGCCCCAGCATTTT
.	TRBV29-1	TRBJ2-7	.	CSVQGTGEQYF	TGCAGCGTTCAGGGGACGGGGGAGCAGTACTTC
few	TRBV12-3/TRBV12-4	TRBJ2-1	TRBD1	CASSLYRGVEQFF	TGTGCCAGCAGTTTATACAGGGGCGTTGAGCAGTTCTTC
.	TRBV9	TRBJ1-1	.	CASSRARDTEAFF	TGTGCCAGCTCAAGGGCTCGGGACACTGAAGCTTTCTTT
.	TRBV7-8	TRBJ2-5	.	CASSPYLRLLGSQETQYF	TGTGCCAGCAGCCCCTACCTACGCCTACTGGGAAGTCAAGAGACCCAGTACTTC
few	TRBV10-3	TRBJ1-5	.	CAISERGDGNQPQHF	TGTGCCATCAGTGAGAGGGGGGACGGCAATCAGCCCCAGCATTTT
.	TRBV28	TRBJ2-7	.	CASSRGAQDEQYF	TGTGCCAGCAGCCGGGGGGCGCAGGACGAGCAGTACTTC
few	TRBV11-2	TRBJ2-4	.	CASSRSAAKNIQYF	TGTGCCAGCAGCCGAAGTGCAGCCAAAAACATTCAGTACTTC
.	TRBV7-9	TRBJ2-1	TRBD2	CASSLLAGVHNEQFF	TGTGCCAGCAGCCTACTAGCGGGAGTTCACAATGAGCAGTTCTTC
.	TRBV5-1	TRBJ2-5	.	CASSLTGLGETQYF	TGCGCCAGCAGCTTGACCGGGCTTGGGGAGACCCAGTACTTC
.	TRBV7-9	TRBJ2-1	.	CASSFGRSNEQFF	TGTGCCAGCAGCTTCGGAAGGTCCAATGAGCAGTTCTTC